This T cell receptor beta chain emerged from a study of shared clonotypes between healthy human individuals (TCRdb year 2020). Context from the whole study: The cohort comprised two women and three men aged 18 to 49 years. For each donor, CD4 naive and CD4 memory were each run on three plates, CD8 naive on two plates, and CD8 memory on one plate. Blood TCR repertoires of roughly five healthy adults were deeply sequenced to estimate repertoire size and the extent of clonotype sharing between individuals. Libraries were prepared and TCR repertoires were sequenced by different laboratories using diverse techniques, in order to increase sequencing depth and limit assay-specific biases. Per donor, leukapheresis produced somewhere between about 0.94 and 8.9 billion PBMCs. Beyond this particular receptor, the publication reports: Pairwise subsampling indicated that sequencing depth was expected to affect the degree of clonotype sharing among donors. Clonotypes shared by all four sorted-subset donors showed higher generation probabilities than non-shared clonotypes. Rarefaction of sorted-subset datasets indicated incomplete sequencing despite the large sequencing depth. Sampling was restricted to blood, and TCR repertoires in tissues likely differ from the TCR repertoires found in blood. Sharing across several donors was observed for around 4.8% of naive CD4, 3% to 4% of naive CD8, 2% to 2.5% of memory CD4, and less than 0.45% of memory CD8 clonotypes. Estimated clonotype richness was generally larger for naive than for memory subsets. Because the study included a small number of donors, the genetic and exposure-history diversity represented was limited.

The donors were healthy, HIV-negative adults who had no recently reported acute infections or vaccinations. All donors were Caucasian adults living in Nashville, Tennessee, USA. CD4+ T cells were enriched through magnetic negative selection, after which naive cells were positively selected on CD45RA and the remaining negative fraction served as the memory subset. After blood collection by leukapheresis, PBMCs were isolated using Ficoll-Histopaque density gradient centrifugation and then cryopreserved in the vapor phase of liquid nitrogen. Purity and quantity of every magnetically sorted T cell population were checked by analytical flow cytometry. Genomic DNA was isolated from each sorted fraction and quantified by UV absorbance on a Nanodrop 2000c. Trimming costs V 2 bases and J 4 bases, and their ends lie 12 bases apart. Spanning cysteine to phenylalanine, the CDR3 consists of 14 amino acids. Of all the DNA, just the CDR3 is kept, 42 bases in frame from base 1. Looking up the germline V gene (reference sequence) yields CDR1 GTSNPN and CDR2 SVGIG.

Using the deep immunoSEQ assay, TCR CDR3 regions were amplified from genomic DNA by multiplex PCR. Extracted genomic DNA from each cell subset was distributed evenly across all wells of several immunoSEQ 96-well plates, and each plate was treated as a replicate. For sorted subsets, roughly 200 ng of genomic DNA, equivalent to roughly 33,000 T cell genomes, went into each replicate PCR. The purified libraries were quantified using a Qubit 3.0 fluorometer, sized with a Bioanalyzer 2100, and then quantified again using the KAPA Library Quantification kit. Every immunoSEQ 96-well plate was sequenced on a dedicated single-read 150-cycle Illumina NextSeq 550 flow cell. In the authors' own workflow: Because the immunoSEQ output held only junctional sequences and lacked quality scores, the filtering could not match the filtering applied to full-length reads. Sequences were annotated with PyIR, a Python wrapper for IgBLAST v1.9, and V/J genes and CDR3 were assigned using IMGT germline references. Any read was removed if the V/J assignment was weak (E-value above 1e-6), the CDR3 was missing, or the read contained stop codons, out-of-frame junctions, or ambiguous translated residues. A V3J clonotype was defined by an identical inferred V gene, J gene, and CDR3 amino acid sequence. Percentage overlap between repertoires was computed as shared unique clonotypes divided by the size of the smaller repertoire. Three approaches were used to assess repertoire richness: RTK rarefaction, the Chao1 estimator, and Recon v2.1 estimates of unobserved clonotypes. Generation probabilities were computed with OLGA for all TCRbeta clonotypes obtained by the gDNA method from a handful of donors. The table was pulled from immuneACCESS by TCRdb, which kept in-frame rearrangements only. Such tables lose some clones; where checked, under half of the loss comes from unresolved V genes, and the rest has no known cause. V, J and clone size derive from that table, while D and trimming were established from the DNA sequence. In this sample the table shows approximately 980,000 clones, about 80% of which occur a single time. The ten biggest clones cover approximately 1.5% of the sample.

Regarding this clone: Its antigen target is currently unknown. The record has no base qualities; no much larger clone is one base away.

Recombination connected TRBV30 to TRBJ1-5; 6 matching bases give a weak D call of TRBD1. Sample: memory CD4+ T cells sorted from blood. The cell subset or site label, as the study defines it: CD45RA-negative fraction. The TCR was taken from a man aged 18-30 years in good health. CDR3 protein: CAWSSTGLNQPQHF. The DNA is TGTGCCTGGAGTAGTACAGGGTTGAATCAGCCCCAGCATTTT.